The rows below give T cell receptor beta chains drawn from one sample of a study of blood T cell repertoires in COVID-19. TCRdb's table, derived via immunoSEQ multiplex PCR, lists solely in-frame clones and lacks some. The table includes about 230,000 clones, approximately 80% detected once. Sample: peripheral blood. The receptors originated from a woman in her forties or fifties with acute or convalescent COVID-19. Both conserved end residues are part of each CDR3. Each record gives: D gene, V gene, clone size, J gene, CDR3 DNA, CDR3 protein. The D gene is left open where the match is weak. Only part of the rows carry a size: once, few, many, or a class if the clone is expanded.

D gene: NA; V gene: TRBV24-1; clone size: NA; J gene: TRBJ2-5; CDR3 DNA: TGTGCCACCGGGTCTCCAGGGGGGGAGACCCAGTACTTC; CDR3 protein: CATGSPGGETQYF
D gene: NA; V gene: TRBV7-2; clone size: NA; J gene: TRBJ1-6; CDR3 DNA: TGTGCCAGCAGCCCTACCGCCGGGAATCCACCCCTCCACTTT; CDR3 protein: CASSPTAGNPPLHF
D gene: NA; V gene: TRBV5-1; clone size: NA; J gene: TRBJ2-5; CDR3 DNA: TGCGCCAGCAGCTTGACGGGGTACCAAGAGACCCAGTACTTC; CDR3 protein: CASSLTGYQETQYF
D gene: NA; V gene: TRBV7-2; clone size: NA; J gene: TRBJ2-2; CDR3 DNA: TGTGCCAGCAGCCCTCGACAGAGCACCGGGGAGCTGTTTTTT; CDR3 protein: CASSPRQSTGELFF
D gene: NA; V gene: TRBV9; clone size: few; J gene: TRBJ2-1; CDR3 DNA: TGTGCCAGCAGCGTACGCGATGAGCAGTTCTTC; CDR3 protein: CASSVRDEQFF
D gene: TRBD1; V gene: TRBV12-3/TRBV12-4; clone size: NA; J gene: TRBJ2-1; CDR3 DNA: TGTGCCAGCAGTCAGACAGGGAAGCAGTTCTTC; CDR3 protein: CASSQTGKQFF
D gene: NA; V gene: TRBV19; clone size: NA; J gene: TRBJ2-5; CDR3 DNA: TGTGCCAGTAGTCTCTCCGAGACCCAGTACTTC; CDR3 protein: CASSLSETQYF
D gene: TRBD1; V gene: TRBV25-1; clone size: NA; J gene: TRBJ2-7; CDR3 DNA: TGTGCCAGCAGTAGACAGGGGGCGGGTGAGCAGTACTTC; CDR3 protein: CASSRQGAGEQYF
D gene: NA; V gene: TRBV5-1; clone size: NA; J gene: TRBJ2-2; CDR3 DNA: TGCGCCAGCAGCCTAGGGGACACGAACACCGGGGAGCTGTTTTTT; CDR3 protein: CASSLGDTNTGELFF
D gene: NA; V gene: TRBV7-2; clone size: NA; J gene: TRBJ1-1; CDR3 DNA: TGTGCCAGCAGCGCCTCCGGACAGCACACTGAAGCTTTCTTT; CDR3 protein: CASSASGQHTEAFF
D gene: NA; V gene: TRBV5-1; clone size: NA; J gene: TRBJ1-6; CDR3 DNA: TGCGCCAGCCAAGACACAGGGATGGCCGCGCCTTATTCACCCCTCCACTTT; CDR3 protein: CASQDTGMAAPYSPLHF
D gene: NA; V gene: TRBV11-1; clone size: few; J gene: TRBJ1-1; CDR3 DNA: TGTGCCAGCAGCTTATCGCGGGCAAGAGGAACTGAAGCTTTCTTT; CDR3 protein: CASSLSRARGTEAFF
D gene: NA; V gene: TRBV5-1; clone size: NA; J gene: TRBJ2-1; CDR3 DNA: TGCGCCAGCAGCTTCACCGGGACTGGCTACAATGAGCAGTTCTTC; CDR3 protein: CASSFTGTGYNEQFF
D gene: NA; V gene: TRBV4-1; clone size: NA; J gene: TRBJ1-5; CDR3 DNA: TGCGCCAGCAGCCAAGATCCAAATCAGCCCCAGCATTTT; CDR3 protein: CASSQDPNQPQHF
D gene: NA; V gene: TRBV11-2; clone size: few; J gene: TRBJ1-6; CDR3 DNA: TGTGCCAGCAGCTTGAAAGGGGAAGGGTCACCCCTCCACTTT; CDR3 protein: CASSLKGEGSPLHF
D gene: NA; V gene: TRBV7-2; clone size: NA; J gene: TRBJ2-4; CDR3 DNA: TGTGCCAGCAGCTTAGAGCTAGCGCCGGAAAACATTCAGTACTTC; CDR3 protein: CASSLELAPENIQYF
D gene: NA; V gene: TRBV7-9; clone size: few; J gene: TRBJ1-1; CDR3 DNA: TGTGCCAGCAGAAAGAGGGGACTAAACACTGAAGCTTTCTTT; CDR3 protein: CASRKRGLNTEAFF
D gene: TRBD1; V gene: TRBV4-3; clone size: NA; J gene: TRBJ1-6; CDR3 DNA: TGCGCCAGCAGCCAAGTGTTGCGAGGGGGCGATAATTCACCCCTCCACTTT; CDR3 protein: CASSQVLRGGDNSPLHF
D gene: TRBD1; V gene: TRBV7-6; clone size: NA; J gene: TRBJ2-5; CDR3 DNA: TGTGCCAGCAGCTTAGAGTCGGGACAGGGTCAAGAGACCCAGTACTTC; CDR3 protein: CASSLESGQGQETQYF
D gene: TRBD1; V gene: TRBV18; clone size: NA; J gene: TRBJ2-5; CDR3 DNA: TGTGCCAGCTCACCCTCCTTGGGACAGCGGCGCCAAGAGACCCAGTACTTC; CDR3 protein: CASSPSLGQRRQETQYF
D gene: NA; V gene: TRBV20-1; clone size: NA; J gene: TRBJ1-5; CDR3 DNA: TGCAGTGCTAGTCGCCTGTGGACAGATAGCAATCAGCCCCAGCATTTT; CDR3 protein: CSASRLWTDSNQPQHF
D gene: TRBD1; V gene: TRBV5-1; clone size: NA; J gene: TRBJ1-2; CDR3 DNA: TGCGCCAGCAGCTTGGGGGACAGGGATTATGGCTACACCTTC; CDR3 protein: CASSLGDRDYGYTF
D gene: TRBD1; V gene: TRBV10-3; clone size: NA; J gene: TRBJ2-5; CDR3 DNA: TGTGCCATCAGTGAAGGAGACAGGGTCCAAGAGACCCAGTACTTC; CDR3 protein: CAISEGDRVQETQYF
D gene: NA; V gene: TRBV5-6; clone size: NA; J gene: TRBJ1-1; CDR3 DNA: TGTGCCAGCAGCTACATACAGGGATCAGGTGAAGCTTTCTTT; CDR3 protein: CASSYIQGSGEAFF
D gene: TRBD1; V gene: TRBV3-1/TRBV3-2; clone size: NA; J gene: TRBJ2-3; CDR3 DNA: TGTGCCAGCAGGGGACAGGGGGATAGCACAGATACGCAGTATTTT; CDR3 protein: CASRGQGDSTDTQYF
D gene: NA; V gene: TRBV12-3/TRBV12-4; clone size: NA; J gene: TRBJ1-2; CDR3 DNA: TGTGCCAGCAGGGGGACAACCCTTTATGGCTACACCTTC; CDR3 protein: CASRGTTLYGYTF
D gene: NA; V gene: TRBV19; clone size: NA; J gene: TRBJ1-4; CDR3 DNA: TGTGCCAGTAGTATAGTGGGGGGGACCCCTGAAAAACTGTTTTTT; CDR3 protein: CASSIVGGTPEKLFF
D gene: TRBD1; V gene: TRBV7-2; clone size: NA; J gene: TRBJ2-5; CDR3 DNA: TGTGCCAGCAGCGCGAGGGTTGGGACAGGAAGTCCCAACCAAGAGACCCAGTACTTC; CDR3 protein: CASSARVGTGSPNQETQYF
D gene: NA; V gene: TRBV2; clone size: NA; J gene: TRBJ1-4; CDR3 DNA: TGTGCCAGCAACAGGGTCCCACTCGAAAAACTGTTTTTT; CDR3 protein: CASNRVPLEKLFF
D gene: TRBD2; V gene: TRBV19; clone size: NA; J gene: TRBJ2-1; CDR3 DNA: TGTCCCAGCAAAAAACGACCGGGACTAGCGGGAGGGCCGGGGAACAATGAGCAGTTCTTC; CDR3 protein: CPSKKRPGLAGGPGNNEQFF
D gene: NA; V gene: TRBV9; clone size: few; J gene: TRBJ2-1; CDR3 DNA: TGTGCCAGCAGCGTAAACCCTAGTGTACAAGGTAATGAGCAGTTCTTC; CDR3 protein: CASSVNPSVQGNEQFF
D gene: TRBD1; V gene: TRBV6-5; clone size: NA; J gene: TRBJ1-1; CDR3 DNA: TGTGCCAGCAGTTACTCTCTTAGACAGGGCACTGAAGCTTTCTTT; CDR3 protein: CASSYSLRQGTEAFF